Each of the 7 T cell receptor beta chains below was sequenced from the same sample in a study of blood T cells in healthy people across ages. Then a second PCR, running roughly 6 to 12 cycles, was carried out with a sample-barcoded 5' primer and a J-beta primer mix. TCRdb redid the calling of the 5' RACE reads with MiXCR, one entry per CDR3 protein. The sample includes more than 800,000 distinct CDR3 sequences, 35% to 50% of them seen just once. Sequenced material: blood. Receptors were obtained from a woman in her fifties or sixties in good health.

The V call is TRBV6-6, the J call TRBJ2-1; 8 positions agree with TRBD2. J gave up 0 bases and V 11 bases, and 6 bases lay outside the gene matches. Germline V gene lookup returns CDR1 MNHNY and CDR2 SVGAGI (reference sequence). CDR3 length equals 14 residues. The CDR3 reads CASGGGSSYNEQFF. The CDR3 DNA reads as TGTGCCTCGGGCGGGGGGAGCTCCTACAATGAGCAGTTCTTC.

V gene TRBV7-9 combines with J gene TRBJ2-5, with 7 positions matching TRBD2. CDR1 SEHNR and CDR2 FQNEAQ come from the germline V gene (reference sequence). This CDR3 region has 13 residues. V lost 4 bases and J lost 3; bases outside the gene matches: 2. The CDR3 DNA is TGTGCCAGCAGCTACCTAGCGGAAGAGACCCAGTACTTC. This translates into CASSYLAEETQYF. Variable domain in full (rest from reference TRBV7-9 and TRBJ2-5): DTGVSQNPRHKITKRGQNVTFRCDPISEHNRLYWYRQTLGQGPEFLTYFQNEAQLEKSRLLSDRFSAERPKGSFSTLEIQRTEQGDSAMYLCASSYLAEETQYFGPGTRLLVL.

This clonotype was detected only a few times. The chain combines TRBV20-1 with TRBJ2-1; TRBD2 agrees at 7 bases. CDR3 length: 14 residues. J lost 5 bases, V lost 3 bases, and 7 bases had no gene match. Germline V CDR1 and CDR2: DFQATT, SNEGSKA (reference sequence). DNA for the CDR3: TGCAGTGCTAGTGTCCTAGCGGAGAACAATGAGCAGTTCTTC. Residues: CSASVLAENNEQFF.

Note on this clonotype: An end of the junction differs from the germline gene, which may be a read error. The V call is TRBV7-2, the J call TRBJ2-3, with D possibly called TRBD1 or TRBD2 (6 bases each). Germline CDR1 reads SGHTA; CDR2 reads FQGNSA. This CDR3 has 16 amino acids. The CDR3 reads CASSLPGGFRGDRQYF. The DNA for the CDR3 is TGTGCCAGCAGCTTACCCGGGGGCTTCAGGGGAGATAGGCAGTATTTT. Together with reference TRBV7-2 and TRBJ2-3, the CDR3 gives the full variable domain: GAGVSQSPSNKVTEKGKDVELRCDPISGHTALYWYRQSLGQGLEFLIYFQGNSAPDKSGLPSDRFSAERTGGSVSTLTIQRTQQEDSAVYLCASSLPGGFRGDRQYFGPGTRLTVL.

The genes are TRBV9 and TRBJ2-3; 14 positions match TRBD2. CDR1 and CDR2 from the germline V gene are SGDLS and YYNGEE. The CDR3 extends over 16 amino acids. V lost 7 bases and J lost 6; bases outside the gene matches: 10. In DNA form, the CDR3 reads TGTGCCAGCCAGGAAGGACTAGCGGGAGGTTTTGATACGCAGTATTTT. This translates into CASQEGLAGGFDTQYF.

The chain links TRBV2 to TRBJ2-1; the match to TRBD1 covers 7 bases. The J call may be faulty, since TRBJ2-7 better matches the DNA end. Germline V gives CDR1 SNHLY, CDR2 FYNNEI. The CDR3 totals 15 residues. The CDR3 sequence is CASMGDRSSYNEQYF. The CDR3 DNA reads as TGTGCCAGCATGGGGGACAGAAGCTCCTACAATGAGCAGTACTTC.

This clonotype occurred a few times. The genes are TRBV20-1 and TRBJ2-1; 7 bases map to TRBD2. Trimming cost V 3 bases and J 4 bases; bases outside gene matches: 0. The length of the CDR3 is 12 residues. Germline CDR1 is DFQATT and CDR2 is SNEGSKA (reference sequence). The CDR3 loop is CSARREYNEQFF. DNA for the CDR3: TGCAGTGCTAGGCGGGAGTACAATGAGCAGTTCTTC.